This passage covers 29 T cell receptor beta chains from one sample sequenced in a study of blood T cells in healthy people across ages. Together with a sample-barcoded 5' primer, a J-beta primer mix was included in a second PCR lasting 7 to 11 cycles. MiXCR, applied by TCRdb to the 5' RACE reads, yields one record per CDR3 protein. The sample records about a million distinct CDR3 sequences, just over 50% being singletons. The sequencing sample was made of blood. The receptors were gathered from a woman aged 55-69 years in good health.

A remark on this clonotype: A much larger clone lies one base from this, so it may be a read error. The chain couples TRBV3-1 to TRBJ1-1; D might be TRBD1 (5 bases). The CDR3 has 13 amino acids. Germline V CDR1 and CDR2: LGHDT, YNNKEL (reference sequence). The CDR3 region is CASGQLGGTEAFF. The CDR3 DNA is TGTGCCAGCGGCCAATTGGGGGGAACTGAAGCTTTCTTT.

This clonotype was counted between two and nine times. V usage is TRBV12-3 or TRBV12-4 and J usage is TRBJ1-6, with unresolved D. Trimming removed 4 bases from V and 7 bases from J, with 11 bases in between. This CDR3 is built from 14 residues. The CDR3 region has the DNA TGTGCCAGCAGTTCCCTGACTCCAAATTCACCCCTCCACTTT. As protein: CASSSLTPNSPLHF.

The rearrangement links TRBV7-2 to TRBJ2-3, with D unclear. This CDR3 comprises 14 residues. Trimming shortened V by 4 bases and J by 2 bases, and 10 bases separated the two germline ends. Germline V gene lookup returns CDR1 SGHTA and CDR2 FQGNSA. The CDR3 reads CASSYPVDTDTQYF. In nucleotides, the CDR3 is TGTGCCAGCAGCTATCCAGTCGACACAGATACGCAGTATTTT.

The chain recombines TRBV7-2 with TRBJ2-7; tentatively, D is TRBD2 (5 bases). The CDR3 consists of 14 residues. V was cut by 0 bases and J by 0 bases, with 6 bases left in between. Germline V CDR1 and CDR2: SGHTA, FQGNSA. In nucleotides, the CDR3 is TGTGCCAGCAGCTTAGCTAGCGCCTCCTACGAGCAGTACTTC. Translating gives CASSLASASYEQYF.

This rearrangement joins TRBV6-1 to TRBJ1-5, with no clear D. This CDR3 is built from 14 residues. CDR1 MNHNS and CDR2 SASEGT come from the germline V gene. CDR3 sequence reads: CATARANSNQPQHF. The CDR3 coding sequence is TGTGCGACGGCCCGGGCGAATAGCAATCAGCCCCAGCATTTT.

The J gene is TRBJ2-4, the V gene TRBV12-3 or TRBV12-4; no reliable D call. The DNA end is more similar to TRBJ2-7, so the J call may be wrong. The CDR3 has 15 amino acids. The CDR3 protein is CASSFGFGSPYEQYF. The CDR3 DNA follows: TGTGCCAGCAGTTTCGGATTTGGTAGTCCTTACGAGCAGTACTTC.

This clonotype has only one observation. This sequence joins TRBV5-6 and TRBJ2-7, with 8 bases matching TRBD1. CDR3 length: 14 residues. V was clipped by 6 bases and J by 3 bases; unmatched bases: 8. CDR1 is SGHDT and CDR2 is YYEEEE in the germline V gene. The CDR3 DNA is TGTGCCAGCACCACAGGACAGGGTTTCTACGAGCAGTACTTC. Translated, it gives CASTTGQGFYEQYF.

The V gene is TRBV9, the J gene TRBJ1-2; maybe TRBD1 (5 bases). V lost 0 bases, J lost 8 bases, and 14 bases lay in between. CDR3 size: 14 residues. Germline V gene data show CDR1 as SGDLS and CDR2 as YYNGEE. The CDR3 bases are TGTGCCAGCAGCGTAGGTCTTGGGGGTCGGGGCTACACCTTC. Protein sequence: CASSVGLGGRGYTF.

The DNA for the CDR3 is TGTGCCAGCAGTTACGCCCCGGGGGGAAATCAGCCCCAGCATTTT. Protein product: CASSYAPGGNQPQHF. The chain carries TRBV6-2 or TRBV6-3 and TRBJ1-5; tentatively, D is TRBD1 (5 bases). V was pared by 2 bases and J by 4 bases, with 12 bases between. The CDR3 loop spans 15 amino acids. Germline CDR1 is MNHEY and CDR2 is SVGEGT.

The chain carries TRBV10-3 and TRBJ2-5; 10 nucleotides line up with TRBD2. CDR3 length: 15 residues. Germline CDR1 reads ENHRY; CDR2 reads SYGVKD. The ends lost 4 bases at V and 5 bases at J; junction bases unmatched: 7. The CDR3 loop reads CAISAQLAGKETQYF. The DNA for the CDR3 is TGTGCCATCAGTGCCCAACTAGCGGGAAAGGAGACCCAGTACTTC.

In this sample, this clonotype turned up a few times. CDR3 protein: CASSESGLAGGTDTQYF. The CDR3 DNA reads TGTGCCAGCAGTGAATCAGGGCTAGCGGGAGGCACAGATACGCAGTATTTT. The chain employs TRBV6-1 and TRBJ2-3, with TRBD2 matching 10 bases. Germline CDR1 and CDR2: MNHNS and SASEGT. V was pared by 2 bases and J by 1 base, with 6 bases of the junction left unmatched. The CDR3 has 17 residues.

This rearrangement joins TRBV4-1 to TRBJ2-4, with D unclear. The J call may be mistaken, given a closer DNA end match to TRBJ2-7. The CDR3 length is 15 residues. The germline CDR1 and CDR2 sequences are MGHRA and YSYEKL. In nucleotides, the CDR3 is TGCGCCAGCAGCCAAGATCCTGGACCCCCCTACGAGCAGTACTTC. Its translation is CASSQDPGPPYEQYF.

This clonotype was seen just once. The gene calls are TRBV20-1 and TRBJ2-5, with no clear D. CDR1 and CDR2 from the germline V gene are DFQATT and SNEGSKA (reference sequence). Trimming shortened V by 0 bases and J by 4 bases, and 12 bases separated the two germline ends. This CDR3 has 14 amino acids. The DNA of the CDR3 is TGCAGTGCTAGAGATTTCTCGGGTGGAGAGACCCAGTACTTC. This sequence encodes CSARDFSGGETQYF.

This chain links TRBV27 with TRBJ2-6; no definite D call. Germline lookup yields CDR1 MNHEY and CDR2 SMNVEV (reference sequence). The CDR3 is made up of 16 amino acids. V lost 2 bases to trimming and J lost 4 bases, with 12 bases between them. This chain's CDR3 is CASSLLLSRGANVLTF. The CDR3 DNA reads TGTGCCAGCAGTTTACTCCTATCAAGGGGGGCCAACGTCCTGACTTTC.

The rearrangement links TRBV7-6 to TRBJ2-5, with TRBD1 matching 7 bases. The V and J ends lost 5 bases and 4 bases, in that order; junction bases with no gene match: 13. CDR3 size: 16 residues. CDR1 is SGHVS, CDR2 FNYEAQ, per germline. The CDR3 spells CASSAQPGQIRETQYF. The CDR3 bases are TGTGCCAGCAGCGCACAACCGGGACAGATTCGAGAGACCCAGTACTTC.

The chain has TRBV29-1 and TRBJ1-2, with a possible D match to TRBD1 (5 bases). Germline CDR1 and CDR2: SQVTM and ANQGSEA. The CDR3 spans 12 residues. The V end was cut by 6 bases, the J end by 2 bases, with 10 bases between. This chain's CDR3 is CSVMGENYGYTF. Here the CDR3 DNA reads TGCAGCGTCATGGGGGAAAACTATGGCTACACCTTC.

The sample holds a few counts of this clonotype. V and J are TRBV6-1 and TRBJ1-2, with a weak D call TRBD1 (5 bases). V lost 6 bases and J 4 bases, leaving 15 bases between the germline ends. Per germline, CDR1 MNHNS and CDR2 SASEGT. This CDR3 is built from 14 residues. CDR3 coding DNA: TGTGCCAGCAGGCAGGGAAAAATCCTCTATGGCTACACCTTC. Amino acid sequence: CASRQGKILYGYTF.

This clonotype was counted many times. This sequence joins TRBV6-6 and TRBJ2-3; no clear D. The germline V and J ends were trimmed by 2 bases and 4 bases, with 4 bases remaining between them. Germline CDR1 MNHNY, CDR2 SVGAGI (reference sequence). CDR3 size: 12 residues. The CDR3 bases are TGTGCCAGCAGTTACAGGGCAGATACGCAGTATTTT. As protein: CASSYRADTQYF.

The chain couples TRBV10-3 to TRBJ2-7; 10 bases line up with TRBD2. The end of the DNA aligns better with TRBJ2-5, so the J call may be wrong. The CDR3 has 13 residues. CDR1 ENHRY and CDR2 SYGVKD come from the germline V gene. CDR3 protein: CAIGQREGETQYF. The CDR3 DNA reads TGTGCCATAGGTCAGCGGGAGGGCGAGACCCAGTACTTC.

J is TRBJ2-5 and V is TRBV2; 10 bases match TRBD1. Germline V gene data show CDR1 as SNHLY and CDR2 as FYNNEI. There are 13 residues in the CDR3. Trimming at V came to 7 bases and at J to 11 bases, leaving 10 bases not matched to a gene. CDR3 nucleotide sequence: TGTGCCAGCAACGGACAGGGGGTTAGTGAGCAGTACTTC. Translation gives CASNGQGVSEQYF.

This clonotype was found a few times. The CDR3 coding sequence is TGTGCCAGCAGGGGTACAGGGAGCAAGTATACGCAGTATTTT. Its translation: CASRGTGSKYTQYF. The rearrangement uses TRBV6-2 or TRBV6-3 and TRBJ2-3; perhaps TRBD1 as D (6 bases). In germline, CDR1 is MNHEY, CDR2 SVGEGT. The CDR3 sequence is 14 residues long. Trimming pared 6 bases from V and 7 bases from J, leaving 17 bases between.

Notes on this clonotype: Its ends do not fully match the called genes, so a read error is possible. This chain links TRBV12-3 or TRBV12-4 with TRBJ2-4, with D possibly TRBD2 on 7 matching bases. This CDR3 has 16 residues. CDR3 DNA sequence: TGTACCAGCAGTTTTACCCGAGGGGGAGGGGCAAACATTCAGTACTTC. This encodes CTSSFTRGGGANIQYF.

The CDR3 here is CASSLDRTIYEQYF. The CDR3 DNA is TGCGCCAGCAGCTTGGACAGAACAATCTACGAGCAGTACTTC. The chain carries TRBV5-1 and TRBJ2-7, with unresolved D. CDR3 length: 14 residues. The germline gives CDR1 SGHRS, CDR2 YFSETQ. V was trimmed by 0 bases and J by 3 bases, leaving 10 bases between them.

This clonotype came up a few times. V usage is TRBV3-1 and J usage is TRBJ2-7, with TRBD2 as a possible D gene (6 bases). The CDR3 runs 16 residues. The V end lost 0 bases, the J end lost 3 bases, and 15 bases lay between the germline ends. CDR1 is LGHDT, CDR2 YNNKEL, per germline (reference sequence). Here the CDR3 reads CASSQEKSGGIYEQYF. In DNA, the CDR3 is TGTGCCAGCAGCCAAGAAAAGAGCGGAGGGATCTACGAGCAGTACTTC.

CDR3 sequence reads: CASSLDGKANYGYTF. CDR3 DNA: TGTGCCAGCAGCTTAGATGGCAAAGCTAACTATGGCTACACCTTC. The V and J genes are TRBV7-9 and TRBJ1-2, with unresolved D. The V gene's germline CDR1 is SEHNR and CDR2 FQNEAQ (reference sequence). The CDR3 contains 15 residues. Trimming left V 1 base short and J 0 bases short, with 9 bases between.

In regard to this clonotype: A read error may produce the germline difference seen at one junction end. This sequence joins TRBV12-3 or TRBV12-4 and TRBJ2-7; D gene uncertain. This CDR3 has 13 residues. The CDR3 spells CAGSSFRAYEQYF. CDR3 nucleotides: TGTGCCGGCAGTTCCTTTAGGGCCTACGAGCAGTACTTC.

The chain employs TRBV7-9 and TRBJ2-3, with 10 bases aligning to TRBD1. The CDR3 contains 16 residues. V was clipped by 6 bases and J by 2 bases; unmatched bases: 8. Germline V gives CDR1 SEHNR, CDR2 FQNEAQ (reference sequence). CDR3 amino acids: CASSYDGQGVTDTQYF. The CDR3 DNA reads as TGTGCCAGCAGTTACGATGGACAGGGGGTCACAGATACGCAGTATTTT.

This chain uses TRBV15 with TRBJ2-4; a weak D match, TRBD2 (5 bases). V was pared by 0 bases and J by 0 bases, with 18 bases between. The V gene's germline CDR1 is LNHNV and CDR2 YYDKDF (reference sequence). The CDR3 is 19 residues long. CDR3 in amino acids: CATSRDPRGSRLAKNIQYF. The CDR3 DNA is TGTGCCACCAGCAGAGATCCCAGAGGGAGCAGACTAGCCAAAAACATTCAGTACTTC.

The chain uses TRBV11-2 and TRBJ2-3, with a possible D match to TRBD2 (5 bases). Germline CDR1 is SGHAT and CDR2 is FQNNGV. V lost 5 bases and J lost 5, with 14 bases in between. The CDR3 extends over 14 amino acids. DNA of the CDR3: TGTGCCAGCAGCCCTACTAGAATAGGAGATACGCAGTATTTT. Protein sequence: CASSPTRIGDTQYF.